The next 19 T cell receptor beta chains were all read from a single sample in a study of T-cell memory formation after mild COVID-19 (dated by TCRdb to the early 2020s). Library preparation used 5' RACE. The reads were generated on an Illumina NovaSeq 6000. TCRdb handled the public reads itself, with Q25 trimming in fastp and clone calling in MiXCR, and kept productive beta chains. Rows are combined by CDR3 protein, so each entry shows the most common genes and DNA. The sample data list about 560,000 distinct CDR3 sequences, and about 20% of these were observed just once. Jointly, the top ten make up around 7.7% of the sample. What was sequenced was PBMCs or a T cell subset sorted from them (not recorded which). These receptors originate from an adult woman who had mild COVID-19 (a few samples of this study predate the infection). The sample titles of this study are shuffled in the database, so cell type and time point are left out; the donor was told from shared clones.

This sequence joins TRBV2 and TRBJ2-1, with TRBD1 identical over 7 bases. Germline V gives CDR1 SNHLY, CDR2 FYNNEI. This CDR3 region has 14 residues. Germline trimming cut 3 bases from V and 7 bases from J; bases unmatched to any gene: 6. The CDR3 reads CASSEDRLDNEQFF. In DNA form, the CDR3 reads TGTGCCAGCAGTGAGGACAGGCTAGATAATGAGCAGTTCTTC.

The chain uses TRBV7-2 and TRBJ2-5; D is perhaps TRBD1 or TRBD2 (5 bases each). Germline CDR1 and CDR2: SGHTA and FQGNSA. V lost 3 bases, J lost 4 bases, and 9 bases lay in between. The CDR3 has 13 residues. As DNA, the CDR3 is TGTGCCAGCAGCTTGGGACCCTTAGAGACCCAGTACTTC. Protein: CASSLGPLETQYF.

V is TRBV10-3 and J is TRBJ1-1; no clear D. The germline gives CDR1 ENHRY, CDR2 SYGVKD. The length of the CDR3 is 14 residues. V was shortened by 3 bases and J by 2 bases, with 10 bases between the two germline ends. CDR3: CAISERQLNTEAFF. In DNA, the CDR3 is TGTGCCATCAGTGAAAGGCAACTCAACACTGAAGCTTTCTTT.

This clonotype turned up a few times. The chain links TRBV20-1 to TRBJ2-6; 12 nucleotides line up with TRBD2. The CDR3 is made up of 17 amino acids. Germline V lookup: CDR1 DFQATT, CDR2 SNEGSKA (reference sequence). The V segment lost 3 bases and the J segment 0 bases; nucleotides outside the gene matches: 3. Here the CDR3 reads CSASRGLAGSGANVLTF. The CDR3 coding sequence is TGCAGTGCTAGCCGGGGACTAGCGGGCTCTGGGGCCAACGTCCTGACTTTC.

This clonotype has just one count. The chain couples TRBV30 to TRBJ1-3; weak D call: TRBD1 (5 bases). The V gene's germline CDR1 is GTSNPN and CDR2 SVGIG (reference sequence). This CDR3 comprises 14 residues. V was trimmed by 0 bases and J by 9 bases, leaving 15 bases between them. The CDR3 DNA is TGTGCCTGGAGTGTAGGGCAGCCCGGGGGCACCATATATTTT. Protein product: CAWSVGQPGGTIYF.

The J gene is TRBJ2-1, the V gene TRBV30; D is unresolved. Germline V gene lookup returns CDR1 GTSNPN and CDR2 SVGIG (reference sequence). Trimming removed 2 bases from V and 9 bases from J, with 14 bases in between. The CDR3 runs to 13 residues. The CDR3 sequence is CAWSPLSSGEQFF. For the CDR3, the DNA is TGTGCCTGGAGTCCCCTCTCGTCTGGTGAGCAGTTCTTC. The complete variable domain, with remaining parts taken from reference TRBV30 and TRBJ2-1, reads SQTIHQWPATLVQPVGSPLSLECTVEGTSNPNLYWYRQAAGRGLQLLFYSVGIGQISSEVPQNLSASRPQDRQFILSSKKLLLSDSGFYLCAWSPLSSGEQFFGPGTRLTVL.

This clonotype was detected a few times. J is TRBJ2-1 and V is TRBV9, with TRBD2 matching over 7 bases. Trimming took 3 bases from V and 0 from J; bases not matched to a gene: 3. The CDR3 runs 15 residues. Germline V gene lookup returns CDR1 SGDLS and CDR2 YYNGEE. The CDR3 region has the DNA TGTGCCAGCAGCGACAGCGGGATCTCCTACAATGAGCAGTTCTTC. This encodes CASSDSGISYNEQFF.

The table lists this clonotype with a few counts. The chain is built from TRBV4-1 and TRBJ2-2; TRBD1 or TRBD2 may be the D gene (6 bases each). CDR3 length equals 16 residues. The V and J ends lost 6 bases and 0 bases respectively, with 14 bases between them. The V gene's germline CDR1 is MGHRA and CDR2 YSYEKL. The CDR3 protein is CASSREGGSNTGELFF. The DNA for the CDR3 is TGCGCCAGCAGTCGAGAGGGGGGATCGAACACCGGGGAGCTGTTTTTT.

This clonotype occurred many times. The CDR3 coding sequence is TGTGCCAGCAAAGGATCAGAGATGGGCAATCAGCCCCAGCATTTT. Translating it yields CASKGSEMGNQPQHF. The chain combines TRBV2 with TRBJ1-5; D unclear. The CDR3 contains 15 residues. From germline, CDR1 is SNHLY and CDR2 FYNNEI. Trimming shortened V by 7 bases and J by 2 bases, and 15 bases separated the two germline ends.

This clonotype was counted at least ten times. The DNA for the CDR3 is TGTGCCAGCAGCGGCGGGACTAGCGGGGGGCGGGATACGCAGTATTTT. As protein: CASSGGTSGGRDTQYF. This chain connects TRBV7-9 to TRBJ2-3; 15 nucleotides align to TRBD2. V gave up 5 bases and J gave up 6 bases; unmatched junction bases: 6. The V gene's germline CDR1 is SEHNR and CDR2 FQNEAQ (reference sequence). This CDR3 has 16 amino acids. Variable domain in full (rest from reference TRBV7-9 and TRBJ2-3): DTGVSQNPRHKITKRGQNVTFRCDPISEHNRLYWYRQTLGQGPEFLTYFQNEAQLEKSRLLSDRFSAERPKGSFSTLEIQRTEQGDSAMYLCASSGGTSGGRDTQYFGPGTRLTVL.

This clonotype appeared many times. The genes are TRBV14 and TRBJ2-2; a possible D gene is TRBD2 (6 bases). The CDR3 sequence is 16 residues long. The V gene lost 4 bases and the J gene lost 1 base, with 13 bases spanning the gap. Germline CDR1 reads SGHDN; CDR2 reads FVKESK. CDR3 bases: TGTGCCAGCAGCCCCACCGGGACTCAGAACACCGGGGAGCTGTTTTTT. Encoded protein: CASSPTGTQNTGELFF.

This clonotype was seen only a few times. The gene calls are TRBV9 and TRBJ2-7, with 7 bases fitting TRBD1. J gave up 3 bases and V 3 bases, and 6 bases lay outside the gene matches. There are 14 residues in the CDR3. The germline gives CDR1 SGDLS, CDR2 YYNGEE. This chain's CDR3 is CASSAWDSSYEQYF. The CDR3 DNA reads as TGTGCCAGCAGCGCATGGGACAGTAGCTACGAGCAGTACTTC.

V is TRBV27 and J is TRBJ1-1; 8 positions match TRBD1. The CDR3 spans 16 residues. V dropped 6 bases and J dropped 4; count of bases not matched to a gene: 13. CDR1 and CDR2 (germline): MNHEY, SMNVEV (reference sequence). CDR3 nucleotide sequence: TGTGCCAGCAGGTACAATTCAGGGGGCTCGGGCACTGAAGCTTTCTTT. This gives the protein CASRYNSGGSGTEAFF.

This clonotype was seen a few times. The chain employs TRBV20-1 and TRBJ2-1; D is perhaps TRBD2 (5 bases). V gave up 5 bases and J gave up 12 bases, with 11 bases separating them. The CDR3 spans 10 residues. Germline loops: CDR1 DFQATT, CDR2 SNEGSKA (reference sequence). This chain's CDR3 is CSAPRVGQFF. CDR3 nucleotide sequence: TGCAGTGCTCCGCGGGTGGGGCAGTTCTTC.

The rearrangement uses TRBV10-3 and TRBJ2-5; possibly TRBD2 for D (7 bases). There are 16 residues in the CDR3. Trimming took 3 bases from V and 2 from J, leaving 16 bases between them. Germline CDR1 reads ENHRY; CDR2 reads SYGVKD. The CDR3 region is CAISEGGGTQQETQYF. In DNA form, the CDR3 reads TGTGCCATCAGTGAAGGGGGAGGGACTCAACAAGAGACCCAGTACTTC.

In this sample, this clonotype turned up a few times. The gene calls are TRBV20-1 and TRBJ2-7; D gene unclear. This CDR3 contains 14 residues. In germline, CDR1 is DFQATT, CDR2 SNEGSKA (reference sequence). V was shortened by 0 bases and J by 2 bases, with 11 bases between the two germline ends. The CDR3 protein is CSARDPQETYEQYF. DNA for the CDR3: TGCAGTGCTAGAGATCCCCAGGAAACCTACGAGCAGTACTTC.

Only a few counts were recorded for this clonotype. The V gene is TRBV20-1, the J gene TRBJ1-1; D call uncertain. Germline V gene lookup returns CDR1 DFQATT and CDR2 SNEGSKA (reference sequence). The CDR3 length is 16 residues. The ends were cut back, 2 bases at V and 0 bases at J, with 16 bases in the middle. This chain's CDR3 is CSARLGGNPVNTEAFF. CDR3 nucleotides: TGCAGTGCTAGATTAGGCGGAAACCCAGTGAACACTGAAGCTTTCTTT.

For the CDR3, the DNA is TGTGCCAGCAGCCGCCAGCGGGGTTTTAGCACAGATACGCAGTATTTT. Translated: CASSRQRGFSTDTQYF. The V call is TRBV6-6, the J call TRBJ2-3; 7 bases match TRBD2. CDR3 length: 16 residues. Looked up from germline, CDR1 is MNHNY and CDR2 is SVGAGI (reference sequence). V shed 6 bases and J 0 bases; nucleotides not matched to a gene: 9.

This rearrangement joins TRBV18 to TRBJ2-7, with 7 bases matching TRBD1. The germline gives CDR1 KGHSH, CDR2 LQKENI. The CDR3 is 13 residues long. V shed 2 bases, J shed 4 bases, and the junction held 2 bases outside the gene matches. CDR3 coding DNA: TGTGCCAGCTCACCAACGACAGGGTACGAGCAGTACTTC. Translating it yields CASSPTTGYEQYF.